This is a list of T cell receptor beta chains from one sample in a study of T cell responses to AZD1222 COVID-19 vaccine. Clones were read by immunoSEQ multiplex PCR, and TCRdb kept only the in-frame ones, dropping some. The sample comprises about 81,000 clones, approximately 89% of which are singletons, and about 8% rests with the top ten. The sample was peripheral blood, taken 28 days after the second AZD1222 dose. The source is an adult who received the AZD1222 COVID-19 vaccine. The CDR3 runs from the conserved cysteine through the conserved F or W. The D gene is left open where the match is weak.

>NA|TRBJ2-2|TRBV6-2/TRBV6-3
TGTGCCAGCAGCCGAAGAGGAGACACCGGGGAGCTGTTTTTT
CASSRRGDTGELFF
>TRBD2|TRBJ2-7|TRBV5-8
TGTGCCAGCAGCTTGGTGGCTAGCGGGACCTACGAGCAGTACTTC
CASSLVASGTYEQYF
>TRBD2|TRBJ2-1|TRBV2
TGTGCCAGCAGTTGGATTAGCGGGGCCTTGGGGGAGAATGAGCAGTTCTTC
CASSWISGALGENEQFF
>NA|TRBJ2-2|TRBV21-1
TGTGCCAGCAGCTTAACCGACAGGGGAGGGTCCGGGGAGCTGTTTTTT
CASSLTDRGGSGELFF
>NA|TRBJ2-7|TRBV5-6
TGTGCCAGCAGCCGAGACAGCCCCTACGAGCAGTACTTC
CASSRDSPYEQYF
>NA|TRBJ2-7|TRBV11-2
TGTGCCAGCACCCCGGGGGTTGGGACAGCGCTCTACGAGCAGTACTTC
CASTPGVGTALYEQYF
>TRBD2|TRBJ2-5|TRBV5-1
TGCGCCAGCAGCGTAGCGGGCGATCAAGAGACCCAGTACTTC
CASSVAGDQETQYF
>TRBD2|TRBJ2-7|TRBV24-1
TGTGCCACCAGTGGGGGCGGGAGAATCTACGAGCAGTACTTC
CATSGGGRIYEQYF
>NA|TRBJ2-1|TRBV5-1
TGCGCCAGCAGACCAACCGGGACCTCGGGTTACAATGAGCAGTTCTTC
CASRPTGTSGYNEQFF
>NA|TRBJ2-3|TRBV10-3
TGTGCCATCAGTGATGGGGGCGGGATCACAGATACGCAGTATTTT
CAISDGGGITDTQYF
>TRBD2|TRBJ2-2|TRBV9
TGTGCCAGCAGCGGACTAGCGGGAGAACGCACCGGGGAGCTGTTTTTT
CASSGLAGERTGELFF
>NA|TRBJ1-1|TRBV7-3
TGTGCCAGCAGCGCACAGGGGAACACTGAAGCTTTCTTT
CASSAQGNTEAFF
>TRBD1|TRBJ1-6|TRBV19
TGTGCCAGTAGTATAGCGGGACAGGGGAAGAATTCACCCCTCCACTTT
CASSIAGQGKNSPLHF
>TRBD1|TRBJ2-7|TRBV28
TGTGCCAGCAGTTACGACAGGGGGCGCGGGCAGTACTTC
CASSYDRGRGQYF